The present entry profiles one T cell receptor beta chain with its context. The antigen it recognizes is unknown. No base qualities exist here, and no much larger clone lies one base off it. Participants in the prospective study were enrolled through a virtual design, were aged roughly 18 to 100 years, and lived in roughly 26 United States geographic areas. In the prospective study, cohorts were assigned on the basis of participant-reported clinical history obtained from a screening survey and a study questionnaire. Recovered participants in ImmuneRACE Cohort 3 were defined by two consecutive negative NP/OP PCR tests, clearance by a healthcare professional, or resolution of symptoms. Each participant in the prospective study had whole blood, serum and a nasopharyngeal or oropharyngeal swab collected by mobile phlebotomists. Participants in the prospective study had the option to provide additional blood draws and questionnaires over a roughly 2-month period. Before DNA extraction, prospective study blood samples were shipped either frozen or at room temperature.

The CDR3 contains 12 residues, cysteine and phenylalanine counted. Only CDR3 DNA is held: 36 bases, read in frame from base 1. The junction carries 11 bases between V and J, which are trimmed by 1 base and 11 bases respectively. This sample was taken from a study of blood T cell repertoires in COVID-19 (dated by TCRdb to 2019 to 2021). Broadly, across the study: The collaborator samples originated in the United States, Italy and Spain and spanned the acute and convalescent phases of COVID-19. The material from the prospective study consisted of cDNA or gDNA derived from T cells, B-cell-depleted T cells, or PBMCs. Samples came from the ongoing ImmuneRACE study (first 160 participants) plus 1,254 subjects from 6 global collaborators. The repertoires were made available in a free public database intended to serve as a resource for research on the immune response to SARS-CoV-2. Where HLA class I and class II types were available, the types were taken from metadata supplied by the sample provider, not from assay-based typing. The dataset comprised deeply sampled blood TCRbeta repertoires from subjects exposed to, actively infected with, or recovered from COVID-19. The sample metadata nearly always contained a de-identified subject ID, COVID-19 status, age in years and sex. The paper as a whole reports these results and caveats: The amount of clinical and demographic metadata varied by source and participant and was provided uncurated.

The immunoSEQ Assay, a bias-controlled multiplex PCR, was used to amplify TCRbeta CDR3 regions from genomic DNA. Regarding the original processing steps: The number of nucleated cells in each sample was estimated from the amplification of reference gene primers within the assay. Sequence reads were collapsed and filtered to measure the absolute abundance of every unique TCRbeta CDR3 rearrangement. Productive Simpson clonality was computed per sample as the square root of Simpson's diversity index over productive rearrangements. What TCRdb holds here is the immuneACCESS table cut down to in-frame rearrangements. Part of the clones is not present; checked against another copy, under half of the missing clones reflect an unresolved V gene, and the others are unexplained. V and J calls and clone size are copied from that table; D and trimming were computed from the DNA. The sample contains about 160,000 clones, about four fifths of them found a single time. 3.4% of the sample belongs to the ten largest clones.

Sequencing input: PBMCs or T cells enriched from blood (not recorded which). The V and J genes are TRBV12-3 or TRBV12-4 and TRBJ1-1; the D gene is perhaps TRBD1, on 5 matching bases. The sequence derives from a woman in her sixties who had recovered from COVID-19. The CDR3 reads CASSLVRDPAFF. The nucleotides are TGTGCCAGCAGTTTAGTGCGGGACCCGGCTTTCTTT.